Each of the 23 T cell receptor beta chains below was sequenced from the same sample in a study of blood T cell repertoires in COVID-19. Clones were read by immunoSEQ multiplex PCR, and TCRdb kept only the in-frame ones, dropping some. Here the sample spans about 130,000 clones, 86% being singletons. Specimen: peripheral blood. All receptors come from a human donor in a cohort sampled during active COVID-19.

The V and J genes are TRBV18 and TRBJ1-1; no clear D gene. This CDR3 region has 16 residues. V lost 3 bases to trimming and J lost 1 base, with 15 bases between them. CDR1 KGHSH and CDR2 LQKENI come from the germline V gene. This chain's CDR3 is CASSPTPTRWNTEAFF. CDR3 DNA: TGTGCCAGCTCACCGACTCCCACCCGCTGGAACACTGAAGCTTTCTTT.

V and J are TRBV19 and TRBJ2-2; TRBD1 aligns across 7 bases. The CDR3 has 17 amino acids. Trimming at V came to 3 bases and at J to 1 base, leaving 8 bases not matched to a gene. Germline V gene lookup returns CDR1 LNHDA and CDR2 SQIVND (reference sequence). CDR3 nucleotide sequence: TGTGCCAGTAGTATCCCCAGAGGGGGCTTGAACACCGGGGAGCTGTTTTTT. Translation gives CASSIPRGGLNTGELFF.

This sequence joins TRBV4-1 and TRBJ2-1; TRBD2 is a possible D gene (6 bases). The CDR3 sequence is 17 residues long. Per germline, CDR1 MGHRA and CDR2 YSYEKL. V was cut by 0 bases and J by 0 bases, with 12 bases left in between. CDR3 residues: CASSQDPGGISYNEQFF. DNA of the CDR3: TGCGCCAGCAGCCAAGATCCCGGCGGGATCTCCTACAATGAGCAGTTCTTC.

This clone showed up just once. DNA for the CDR3: TGCGCCAGCAGCCCGCAGTCCGGGACAGGCTCCTACGAGCAGTACTTC. It encodes CASSPQSGTGSYEQYF. The gene calls are TRBV4-3 and TRBJ2-7; 8 bases map to TRBD1. This CDR3 has 16 amino acids. V shed 4 bases and J 0 bases; nucleotides not matched to a gene: 8. Germline V gene data show CDR1 as LGHNA and CDR2 as YSLEER.

The CDR3 loop is CASWSGVLNEQFF. The CDR3 nucleotides read TGTGCCAGCTGGTCAGGGGTTTTGAATGAGCAGTTCTTC. The rearrangement uses TRBV2 and TRBJ2-1; possibly TRBD1 for D (6 bases). CDR1 SNHLY and CDR2 FYNNEI come from the germline V gene. The V gene lost 8 bases and the J gene lost 7 bases, with 15 bases spanning the gap. The CDR3 has 13 residues.

This CDR3 reads CASSLDRVDEQFF. In nucleotides, the CDR3 is TGTGCCAGCAGCTTAGACAGGGTGGATGAGCAGTTCTTC. V gene TRBV11-3 combines with J gene TRBJ2-1; D perhaps matches TRBD1 (5 bases). Germline CDR1 and CDR2: SGHNT and YENEEA. The CDR3 sequence is 13 residues long. V was pared by 0 bases and J by 8 bases, with 8 bases between.

This rearrangement joins TRBV13 to TRBJ2-7, with D perhaps matching TRBD1 (5 bases). The CDR3 is made up of 15 amino acids. Per germline, CDR1 PRHDT and CDR2 FYEKMQ (reference sequence). The ends were cut back, 5 bases at V and 1 base at J, with 15 bases in the middle. CDR3 in amino acids: CASSPRTPTSYEQYF. The CDR3 DNA reads TGTGCCAGCAGCCCCCGGACACCTACTTCCTACGAGCAGTACTTC.

The chain carries TRBV3-1 (or the pseudogene TRBV3-2) and TRBJ2-3; possibly TRBD2 for D (7 bases). The ends were cut back, 2 bases at V and 6 bases at J, with 21 bases in the middle. This CDR3 region has 17 residues. Germline V gene lookup returns CDR1 LGHDT and CDR2 YNNKEL (reference sequence). This chain's CDR3 is CASSQKRGTGGPDTQYF. The CDR3 DNA reads as TGTGCCAGCAGCCAAAAGAGGGGGACGGGGGGACCTGATACGCAGTATTTT.

The V gene is TRBV7-9, the J gene TRBJ1-5, with 7 bases lining up with TRBD1. Per the germline V gene, CDR1 is SEHNR and CDR2 is FQNEAQ (reference sequence). The ends lost 0 bases at V and 6 bases at J; junction bases unmatched: 5. CDR3 length equals 15 residues. CDR3 sequence: CASSLATGVGQPQHF. The CDR3 nucleotides are TGTGCCAGCAGCTTAGCCACAGGGGTAGGTCAGCCCCAGCATTTT.

This clone came up once. This chain connects TRBV5-1 to TRBJ1-1; D possibly corresponds to TRBD1 (5 bases). Per germline, CDR1 SGHRS and CDR2 YFSETQ. The ends were cut back, 6 bases at V and 2 bases at J, with 14 bases in the middle. The CDR3 is 14 residues long. CDR3 in amino acids: CASTQSGPNTEAFF. In nucleotides, the CDR3 is TGCGCCAGCACCCAGTCAGGGCCCAACACTGAAGCTTTCTTT.

V usage is TRBV7-3 and J usage is TRBJ2-1; D is perhaps TRBD1 (5 bases). CDR1 and CDR2 (germline): SGHTA, FQGTGA. This CDR3 is 14 amino acids long. With 0 bases removed from V and 2 bases from J, the gap between germline ends came to 5 bases. The CDR3 bases are TGTGCCAGCAGCTTAACAGGGGCCTACAATGAGCAGTTCTTC. Amino acids: CASSLTGAYNEQFF.

The chain uses TRBV10-1 and TRBJ2-7; TRBD2 agrees at 10 bases. The CDR3 has 15 residues. The germline V gene has CDR1 WNHNN and CDR2 SYGVQD (reference sequence). J was trimmed by 3 bases and V by 2 bases; bases with no gene match: 4. The CDR3 loop reads CASSEIAGGGYEQYF. DNA of the CDR3: TGCGCCAGCAGTGAGATAGCGGGAGGCGGCTACGAGCAGTACTTC.

The gene calls are TRBV29-1 and TRBJ1-2; D gene unclear. In germline, CDR1 is SQVTM, CDR2 ANQGSEA. The CDR3 runs 12 residues. Trimming left V 1 base short and J 6 bases short, with 9 bases between. In DNA, the CDR3 is TGCAGCGTTGAAGTCCGTGAGGATGGCTACACCTTC. It codes for CSVEVREDGYTF. The variable domain in full, with the rest retrieved from reference TRBV29-1 and TRBJ1-2, is SAVISQKPSRDICQRGTSLTIQCQVDSQVTMMFWYRQQPGQSLTLIATANQGSEATYESGFVIDKFPISRPNLTFSTLTVSNMSPEDSSIYLCSVEVREDGYTFGSGTRLTVV.

A single count supports this clone. The chain has TRBV7-8 and TRBJ1-5, with 10 bases that match TRBD1. The CDR3 loop spans 18 amino acids. Trimming at V came to 4 bases and at J to 0 bases, leaving 9 bases not matched to a gene. The V gene's germline CDR1 is SGHVS and CDR2 FQNEAQ. The CDR3 nucleotides are TGTGCCAGCAGCTCCGGGACAGGGGTCTCCCATAGCAATCAGCCCCAGCATTTT. Its protein product is CASSSGTGVSHSNQPQHF.

This clone has more than one count but fewer than ten. V usage is TRBV27 and J usage is TRBJ1-5, with 9 bases identical to TRBD1. The CDR3 extends over 16 amino acids. Germline V lookup: CDR1 MNHEY, CDR2 SMNVEV (reference sequence). Trimming took 2 bases from V and 8 from J; bases not matched to a gene: 10. The CDR3 loop is CASSLTGGGQGKPQHF. CDR3 nucleotide sequence: TGTGCCAGCAGTTTAACCGGAGGGGGACAGGGTAAGCCCCAGCATTTT.

The chain carries TRBV15 and TRBJ2-1, with 10 bases that match TRBD2. The CDR3 spans 16 residues. Germline-derived CDR1 and CDR2 are LNHNV and YYDKDF (reference sequence). V shed 8 bases and J 9 bases; nucleotides not matched to a gene: 16. The CDR3 region is CATQSNKFSGRGEQFF. The CDR3 bases are TGTGCCACCCAATCAAATAAGTTCAGCGGGAGGGGTGAGCAGTTCTTC.

This clone is labeled medium-sized (0.01 to 0.1%). In DNA, the CDR3 is TGTGCCAGCAGCGCACAGGGTGGGGTTGCTAATGAAAAACTGTTTTTT. Its protein product is CASSAQGGVANEKLFF. This chain links TRBV9 with TRBJ1-4, with D maybe TRBD1 (6 bases). V was clipped by 3 bases and J by 3 bases, with 15 bases between them. Germline CDR1 and CDR2: SGDLS and YYNGEE. This CDR3 spans 16 amino acids.

The chain combines TRBV14 with TRBJ2-3, with unresolved D. The V gene's germline CDR1 is SGHDN and CDR2 FVKESK. The CDR3 runs to 13 residues. V was shortened by 1 base and J by 7 bases, with 9 bases between the two germline ends. The CDR3 protein is CASSQGSVYTQYF. CDR3 DNA sequence: TGTGCCAGCAGCCAAGGGTCGGTCTATACGCAGTATTTT. Drawing the rest from reference TRBV14 and TRBJ2-3, the complete variable domain is EAGVTQFPSHSVIEKGQTVTLRCDPISGHDNLYWYRRVMGKEIKFLLHFVKESKQDESGMPNNRFLAERTGGTYSTLKVQPAELEDSGVYFCASSQGSVYTQYFGPGTRLTVL.

This chain links TRBV6-2 or TRBV6-3 with TRBJ2-3; D uncertain. The germline V gene has CDR1 MNHEY and CDR2 SVGEGT. V dropped 4 bases and J dropped 3 bases, with 14 bases sitting between them. The CDR3 is 15 amino acids. CDR3 protein: CASSLSVFQTDTQYF. The CDR3 coding sequence is TGTGCCAGCAGTTTGTCAGTATTTCAAACAGATACGCAGTATTTT.

Worth noting for this clone: This sequence may be a read error, since a much larger clone differs from it by one base. V is TRBV6-2 or TRBV6-3 and J is TRBJ2-1; possible D gene TRBD1, 6 bases. The CDR3 extends over 12 amino acids. V was pared by 0 bases and J by 9 bases, with 6 bases between. CDR1 is MNHEY, CDR2 SVGEGT, per germline. The CDR3 DNA sequence: TGTGCCAGCAGTTACTCGACAGGTGAGCAGTTCTTC. Protein sequence: CASSYSTGEQFF.

This chain connects TRBV4-1 to TRBJ2-7, with TRBD2 matching 9 bases. J was trimmed by 4 bases and V by 4 bases; bases with no gene match: 17. There are 18 residues in the CDR3. Per germline, CDR1 MGHRA and CDR2 YSYEKL. The CDR3 here is CASSRYPGLAKDTYEQYF. The CDR3 DNA is TGCGCCAGCAGCCGGTACCCGGGACTAGCCAAAGATACATACGAGCAGTACTTC.

The genes are TRBV30 and TRBJ1-4; D unclear. This CDR3 is built from 14 residues. Trimming pared 2 bases from V and 3 bases from J, leaving 10 bases between. The germline V gene has CDR1 GTSNPN and CDR2 SVGIG (reference sequence). CDR3 loop: CAWSQDGANEKLFF. CDR3 coding DNA: TGTGCCTGGAGTCAAGATGGAGCTAATGAAAAACTGTTTTTT.

The chain employs TRBV18 and TRBJ2-7; a weak D match, TRBD1 (6 bases). This CDR3 spans 15 amino acids. V was shortened by 3 bases and J by 3 bases, with 15 bases between the two germline ends. Germline CDR1 and CDR2: KGHSH and LQKENI. DNA of the CDR3: TGTGCCAGCTCACCCAGCCGGGACATGAACTACGAGCAGTACTTC. It translates to CASSPSRDMNYEQYF.